Given below is one TCR beta chain in context. This specimen comes from a study of blood T cell repertoires in COVID-19. About the research overall: Acute and convalescent COVID-19 samples came from the United States, Italy and Spain. T cells, B-cell-depleted T cells, or PBMCs provided the cDNA or gDNA that served as material.

Germline V gives CDR1 SGHTA, CDR2 FQGNSA. The CDR3 length is 15 residues. Trimming removed 5 bases at V and 3 bases at J, with 14 bases between. Per the authors' pipeline: Amplification with reference gene primers provided the estimates of nucleated cell counts. The data were produced by immunoSEQ multiplex PCR, yet TCRdb's version contains in-frame clones alone and is incomplete. That table supplies the V and J calls and clone size; D and trimming were determined from the DNA. The sample has under 150,000 clones, about 85% seen once. The chain links TRBV7-2 to TRBJ1-5, with TRBD1 as a possible D gene (6 bases). The sequenced material came from peripheral blood. This TCR came from a human donor in a cohort sampled during active COVID-19. The chain's CDR3 is CASSGGGRYNQPQHF. CDR3 in DNA: TGTGCCAGCAGCGGGGGGGGCAGATACAATCAGCCCCAGCATTTT.